The sequence of this TCR beta chain was determined in a study of early T cells in non-severe SARS-CoV-2 infection. This clonotype was recorded at least ten times. Individual cDNA molecules each received unique molecular identifiers attached to them. One entry per CDR3 protein, called by TCRdb with MiXCR from the 5' RACE reads. Of 20,000 or so distinct CDR3 sequences in the sample, approximately 5.7% were seen once. Deletions cut 1 base from V and 7 bases from J, with 10 bases between. CDR3 size: 13 residues. CDR1 and CDR2 (germline): LGHNA, YNFKEQ. V usage is TRBV4-2 and J usage is TRBJ1-2, with D perhaps matching TRBD1 (5 bases). This receptor was taken from an adult who was a healthcare worker with PCR-confirmed SARS-CoV-2 infection or an uninfected control (not recorded which). The sample here was whole blood, taken at baseline. The CDR3 here is CASSQGQPFGYTF. The CDR3 nucleotides are TGTGCCAGCAGCCAAGGACAGCCCTTTGGCTACACCTTC.